This T cell receptor beta chain came from a study of OX40 agonist ivuxolimab in advanced cancers. Study at large: Patients receiving dose escalation had hepatocellular carcinoma, melanoma, renal cell or head and neck cancer. Overall study findings and caveats: In the 0.1-3.0 mg/kg groups, partial responders showed among the lowest expansion. Fewer expanded clones were found on average in CD4+ than in CD8+ T cells. The authors also found low normalized T-cell clonal expansion in some nonresponders.

Note on this clone: Antigen unknown.

The table came from immunoSEQ multiplex PCR; TCRdb's copy has only in-frame clones and leaves some out. The data hold roughly 70,000 clones, with over 65% observed a single time. Between the trimmed V and J ends, which lost 2 bases and 6 bases, there was a span of 11 bases. CDR1 is MGHRA, CDR2 YSYEKL, per germline. The CDR3 totals 13 residues. Sequencing used CD4+ or CD8+ T cells sorted from blood, obtained in a trial of the OX40 agonist ivuxolimab. The receptor was isolated from an adult with an advanced solid tumor such as melanoma, head and neck, liver or kidney cancer. This chain joins TRBV4-1 and TRBJ2-7; unclear D gene. The CDR3 protein is CASSQPTFLEQYF. The CDR3, as DNA: TGCGCCAGCAGCCAACCCACTTTTCTCGAGCAGTACTTC.